These T cell receptor beta chains were read from a single sample in a study of blood T cell repertoires in COVID-19. Only in-frame clones appear in the TCRdb table, and some are missing; sequencing was by immunoSEQ multiplex PCR. The sample shows about 240,000 clones, about four fifths of them seen only once. Specimen: peripheral blood. The receptors shown here come from a woman at least 80 years old with acute or convalescent COVID-19. Each CDR3 is given with its conserved first and last residue. A D gene is named only where the DNA matches it firmly. Only part of the rows carry a size: once, few, many, or a class if the clone is expanded.

V gene	D gene	clone size	J gene	CDR3 DNA	CDR3 protein
TRBV19	TRBD1	NA	TRBJ1-5	TGTGCCAGTAGTATGAGACAGGGGGCCGACCAGCCCCAGCATTTT	CASSMRQGADQPQHF
TRBV7-9	NA	NA	TRBJ2-5	TGTGCCAGCAGCTTAATGGGGCAGCAAGAGACCCAGTACTTC	CASSLMGQQETQYF
TRBV4-2	TRBD1	NA	TRBJ2-2	TGTGCCAGCAGCCAGGGACAGGGCCCCGGGGAGCTGTTTTTT	CASSQGQGPGELFF
TRBV28	NA	NA	TRBJ2-2	TGTGCCAGCAGTCCCCTAGATAACATCGCCACCGGGGAGCTGTTTTTT	CASSPLDNIATGELFF
TRBV5-1	TRBD2	NA	TRBJ2-7	TGCGCCAGCAGCTTGGGCGGGACTAGCGGCTACGAGCAGTACTTC	CASSLGGTSGYEQYF
TRBV5-8	NA	NA	TRBJ1-5	TGTGCCAGCGGAAGCCGCGACCGGGTTCAGCCCCAGCATTTT	CASGSRDRVQPQHF
TRBV5-1	NA	NA	TRBJ1-4	TGCGCCAGCAGCTTGGAAACGGGAAATGAAAAACTGTTTTTT	CASSLETGNEKLFF
TRBV7-2	NA	NA	TRBJ1-5	TGTGCCAGCAGCTTATACGAGGGCCAGCCCCAGCATTTT	CASSLYEGQPQHF
TRBV18	TRBD1	few	TRBJ1-2	TGTGCCAGCTCACCTGGGGCGGACAGGGGGCCTGGCTACACCTTC	CASSPGADRGPGYTF
TRBV18	TRBD1	NA	TRBJ2-6	TGTGCCAGCTCATCAACAGGGGGCTCTGGGGCCAACGTCCTGACTTTC	CASSSTGGSGANVLTF
TRBV2	NA	NA	TRBJ1-1	TGTGCCAGCAGTGTCCTAGGGGGTACTTCTGAAGCTTTCTTT	CASSVLGGTSEAFF
TRBV2	NA	NA	TRBJ2-2	TGTGCCAGCAGTGAAGCGGGCGCGGGCACCGGGGAGCTGTTTTTT	CASSEAGAGTGELFF
TRBV28	NA	NA	TRBJ1-5	TGTGCCAGCAGTTTATCGGGGGGGGTCCTAAATCAGCCCCAGCATTTT	CASSLSGGVLNQPQHF
TRBV29-1	TRBD1	NA	TRBJ2-7	TGCAGCGTTGGGGAACAGGGGCCCTACTACGAGCAGTACTTC	CSVGEQGPYYEQYF
TRBV20-1	NA	NA	TRBJ2-7	TGCAGTGCAGTCCGGGACAACGAGCAGTACTTC	CSAVRDNEQYF
TRBV30	TRBD1	NA	TRBJ1-2	TGTGCCTGGAGTGCCCTCGCCGGGACAGGCCCCTATGGCTACACCTTC	CAWSALAGTGPYGYTF
TRBV2	NA	NA	TRBJ1-2	TGTGCCAGCAGCCCCGATTCCAGGGGTAATGGCTACACCTTC	CASSPDSRGNGYTF
TRBV2	NA	few	TRBJ2-2	TGTGCCAGCAACTCCCTAGGGGCGGGGTCCGGGGAGCTGTTTTTT	CASNSLGAGSGELFF
TRBV6-6	TRBD2	NA	TRBJ2-2	TGTGCCAGCAGTACTCAACTAGCGGGATATACCGGGGAGCTGTTTTTT	CASSTQLAGYTGELFF
TRBV9	TRBD1	NA	TRBJ2-1	TGTGCCAGCAGCGTAATAGGGACAGGGTCTAATGAGCAGTTCTTC	CASSVIGTGSNEQFF
TRBV7-9	TRBD1	NA	TRBJ2-1	TGTGCCAGCGTGGCACAGGGGGGCCGCGGAGGAAATGAGCAGTTCTTC	CASVAQGGRGGNEQFF